The clone carrying this T cell receptor (beta chain) was seen a few times. Its antigen is still unknown. The source of the sample is a study of T-cell memory formation after mild COVID-19. General study findings and limits: Those CD4+ clones that contracted were mainly in CM and EM (CD8+ ones in EMRA). Within pre-infection memory, some responding clones were found, suggesting cross-reactive memory joined.

Using constant-segment primers, 5'RACE produced TCR alpha and TCR beta cDNA libraries carrying sample barcodes and UMIs. TCRdb passed the 5' RACE reads through MiXCR, listing each CDR3 protein once. The table includes about 350,000 distinct CDR3 sequences, roughly an eighth detected once. This sequence was found in a man aged 18 to 30 who had mild COVID-19 (a few samples of this study predate the infection). Cell type and time point are not known. Sequencing input: PBMCs or a T cell subset sorted from them (not recorded which).

The CDR3 DNA is TGTGCCAGCAGCTCCCTGCAATTTTCACCCCTCCACTTT. Translated: CASSSLQFSPLHF. The chain uses TRBV7-2 and TRBJ1-6; D is undetermined. Germline V gives CDR1 SGHTA, CDR2 FQGNSA. This CDR3 is built from 13 residues. Deletions cut 4 bases from V and 9 bases from J, with 10 bases between.